The 15 T cell receptor beta chains below were found in one sample sequenced in a study of T-cell reconstitution after alpha-beta-depleted transplantation in children. Library preparation (for TCRbeta) was performed with unique molecular identifiers. TCRdb redid the calling of the PCR reads with MiXCR, one entry per CDR3 protein. The data contain 250,000 to 300,000 distinct CDR3 sequences, over 8% of them seen just once; the ten biggest clones take up 10%. The starting material was PBMCs from the stem cell graft donor, obtained from the stem cell graft. Source of these receptors: a human donor who donated a stem cell graft to a child with SCID.

This clonotype was seen repeatedly, ten times or more. The gene calls are TRBV5-6 and TRBJ1-1; the D gene is possibly TRBD1 (5 bases). CDR3 length: 13 amino acids. CDR1 and CDR2 (germline): SGHDT, YYEEEE. V shed 6 bases and J shed 5 bases, with 14 bases lying between them. The CDR3 DNA is TGTGCCAGCACCAGAAGGGGAGGGACTGAAGCTTTCTTT. It encodes CASTRRGGTEAFF.

The genes are TRBV29-1 and TRBJ1-2, with 9 bases fitting TRBD1. The J segment lost 4 bases and the V segment lost 4 bases, leaving 7 bases of the junction unmatched. CDR1 and CDR2 (germline): SQVTM, ANQGSEA. The CDR3 runs to 14 residues. CDR3 DNA: TGCAGCGTTGGCACAGGGGGCCCTCGCTATGGCTACACCTTC. This gives the protein CSVGTGGPRYGYTF.

The CDR3 DNA reads TGTGCCAGCAGTTTAGCGTCTTTGTGGGCGTACGAGCAGTACTTC. Translated, it gives CASSLASLWAYEQYF. The rearrangement links TRBV12-3 or TRBV12-4 to TRBJ2-7; D not certain. The CDR3 extends over 15 amino acids. V was trimmed by 0 bases and J by 4 bases, leaving 13 bases between them.

This clonotype was seen repeatedly, ten times or more. The J gene is TRBJ2-1, the V gene TRBV14, with D tentatively TRBD2 (7 bases). Looked up from germline, CDR1 is SGHDN and CDR2 is FVKESK. Trimming pared 1 base from V and 5 bases from J, leaving 12 bases between. This CDR3 is built from 15 residues. The CDR3 spells CASSQAAGANNEQFF. Here the CDR3 DNA reads TGTGCCAGCAGCCAAGCGGCGGGGGCGAACAATGAGCAGTTCTTC.

This clonotype was found a few times. CDR3 residues: CASSLEGTSGGFDEQFF. In DNA form, the CDR3 reads TGCGCCAGCAGCTTGGAAGGGACTAGCGGGGGCTTCGATGAGCAGTTCTTC. The chain uses TRBV5-1 and TRBJ2-1, with TRBD2 matching over 14 bases. The CDR3 is 17 amino acids. The V gene end was trimmed by 0 bases and the J gene end by 8 bases; junction bases not matched to a gene: 7. CDR1 is SGHRS and CDR2 is YFSETQ in the germline V gene.

Ten or more counts support this clonotype. The CDR3 DNA sequence: TGTGCCAGCAGTGACGGTGGGGGGCCCACAGATACGCAGTATTTT. The encoded protein is CASSDGGGPTDTQYF. V gene TRBV6-4 combines with J gene TRBJ2-3, with D perhaps being TRBD1 or TRBD2 (6 bases each). V dropped 2 bases and J dropped 2 bases, with 11 bases sitting between them. In germline, CDR1 is MRHNA, CDR2 SNTAGT. The CDR3 contains 15 residues.

This clonotype appeared a few times. V is TRBV27 and J is TRBJ2-7; D might be TRBD1 or TRBD2, each matching 5 bases. Trimming cost V 10 bases and J 1 base, with 14 bases left between them. This CDR3 is built from 13 residues. In germline, CDR1 is MNHEY, CDR2 SMNVEV (reference sequence). The CDR3 spells CATGTGPSYEQYF. The CDR3 nucleotides are TGTGCCACCGGGACGGGTCCATCCTACGAGCAGTACTTC.

This clonotype was seen more than once but under ten times. The rearrangement links TRBV7-9 to TRBJ2-1; TRBD1 agrees at 10 bases. V gave up 5 bases and J gave up 8 bases; unmatched junction bases: 12. The CDR3 runs to 16 residues. CDR1 and CDR2 from the germline V gene are SEHNR and FQNEAQ (reference sequence). CDR3 loop: CASSPRPGQGLYEQFF. The CDR3 bases are TGTGCCAGCAGCCCCCGACCGGGACAGGGGTTATATGAGCAGTTCTTC. The entire variable domain, with the rest obtained from reference TRBV7-9 and TRBJ2-1, is as follows: DTGVSQNPRHKITKRGQNVTFRCDPISEHNRLYWYRQTLGQGPEFLTYFQNEAQLEKSRLLSDRFSAERPKGSFSTLEIQRTEQGDSAMYLCASSPRPGQGLYEQFFGPGTRLTVL.

The chain carries TRBV12-3 or TRBV12-4 and TRBJ2-5, with TRBD1 matching over 7 bases. This CDR3 region has 13 residues. The junction had 6 bases not matched to a gene; V was cut back by 6 bases and J by 5 bases. The CDR3 nucleotides are TGTGCCAGCAGGAAGACAGGGTCCGAGACCCAGTACTTC. This gives the protein CASRKTGSETQYF.

This chain links TRBV12-3 or TRBV12-4 with TRBJ1-4; D not certain. This CDR3 region has 15 residues. V was trimmed by 5 bases and J by 4 bases, leaving 14 bases between them. The CDR3 sequence: CASSPAGQLNEKLFF. The DNA for the CDR3 is TGTGCCAGCAGTCCCGCTGGGCAGCTTAATGAAAAACTGTTTTTT.

The genes are TRBV20-1 and TRBJ1-4, with TRBD1 as a possible D gene (6 bases). The length of the CDR3 is 10 residues. Trimming removed 5 bases from V and 8 bases from J, with 6 bases in between. Germline V gene data show CDR1 as DFQATT and CDR2 as SNEGSKA (reference sequence). In nucleotides, the CDR3 is TGCAGTGCTGGACAGGAAAAACTGTTTTTT. This encodes CSAGQEKLFF.

This clonotype occurred a few times. The chain has TRBV20-1 and TRBJ2-7, with D possibly matching TRBD2 (6 bases). Deletions cut 0 bases from V and 2 bases from J, with 17 bases between. This CDR3 has 16 amino acids. Germline lookup yields CDR1 DFQATT and CDR2 SNEGSKA (reference sequence). The CDR3 loop reads CSARDQSSGGAYEQYF. As DNA, the CDR3 is TGCAGTGCTAGAGATCAATCGAGCGGCGGGGCCTACGAGCAGTACTTC.

In this sample, this clonotype turned up a few times. The J gene is TRBJ1-1, the V gene TRBV29-1; D gene uncertain. Trimming stripped 6 bases from V and 2 bases from J, with 16 bases between. CDR3 size: 14 residues. The germline V gene has CDR1 SQVTM and CDR2 ANQGSEA. CDR3 in DNA: TGCAGCGTCCGTGACCGCTCATCCAACACTGAAGCTTTCTTT. It yields the protein CSVRDRSSNTEAFF.

This chain connects TRBV27 to TRBJ2-7; unclear D gene. The CDR3 length is 14 residues. Trimming took off 2 bases at V and 4 bases at J, with 12 bases between the two ends. The germline CDR1 and CDR2 sequences are MNHEY and SMNVEV (reference sequence). The CDR3 region is CASSLKGYAYEQYF. Here the CDR3 DNA reads TGTGCCAGCAGTTTAAAGGGATACGCTTACGAGCAGTACTTC.

The chain's CDR3 is CASSSPPGVMNTEAFF. In DNA form, the CDR3 reads TGTGCCAGTAGTAGCCCCCCTGGGGTCATGAACACTGAAGCTTTCTTT. This chain connects TRBV19 to TRBJ1-1; D gene unclear. Trimming shortened V by 4 bases and J by 0 bases, and 15 bases separated the two germline ends. Germline CDR1 LNHDA, CDR2 SQIVND (reference sequence). The CDR3 extends over 16 amino acids.